The 18 T cell receptor beta chains in this list originate from one sample, sequenced in a study of blood T cell repertoires in COVID-19. The protocol was immunoSEQ multiplex PCR, while the TCRdb copy is restricted to in-frame clones and leaves out a portion. The profile shows over 100,000 clones, under 90% of them singletons. Sequencing used peripheral blood. These receptors were taken from a woman in her forties or fifties with acute or convalescent COVID-19.

V and J are TRBV9 and TRBJ1-6, with D hard to call. The CDR3 sequence is 15 residues long. CDR1 and CDR2 (germline): SGDLS, YYNGEE. Trimming pared 2 bases from V and 7 bases from J, leaving 13 bases between. The CDR3 region is CASSVGLPRNSPLHF. CDR3 in DNA: TGTGCCAGCAGCGTTGGACTCCCTAGAAATTCACCCCTCCACTTT.

This clone occurred once. V gene TRBV7-2 combines with J gene TRBJ1-1; no clear D. Trimming took 4 bases from V and 4 from J, leaving 7 bases between them. This CDR3 contains 12 residues. Germline CDR1 SGHTA, CDR2 FQGNSA. This CDR3 reads CASSSGSTEAFF. The CDR3 DNA reads as TGTGCCAGCAGCTCCGGGAGCACTGAAGCTTTCTTT.

CDR3 bases: TGTGCCAGCAGTGATATGACAGGGGACGAGCAGTACTTC. Its translation is CASSDMTGDEQYF. The V and J genes are TRBV6-1 and TRBJ2-7; 8 bases are shared with TRBD1. This CDR3 has 13 residues. Germline CDR1 is MNHNS and CDR2 is SASEGT. V lost 3 bases, J lost 5 bases, and 3 bases stayed unmatched.

The chain recombines TRBV5-1 with TRBJ1-1; 8 positions match TRBD1. Germline CDR1 is SGHRS and CDR2 is YFSETQ. This CDR3 region has 15 residues. J was trimmed by 5 bases and V by 0 bases; bases with no gene match: 6. As DNA, the CDR3 is TGCGCCAGCAGCTTGGGGACAGGGTTGGTGACTGAAGCTTTCTTT. Its translation: CASSLGTGLVTEAFF.

This rearrangement joins TRBV19 to TRBJ1-6; D is ambiguous. The CDR3 covers 15 residues. Deletions cut 4 bases from V and 9 bases from J, with 16 bases between. Germline values: CDR1 LNHDA, CDR2 SQIVND (reference sequence). CDR3 coding DNA: TGTGCCAGTAGTAGGGCGGGCTCCGCTAGTTCACCCCTCCACTTT. Protein product: CASSRAGSASSPLHF. Full variable domain (missing parts from reference TRBV19 and TRBJ1-6): DGGITQSPKYLFRKEGQNVTLSCEQNLNHDAMYWYRQDPGQGLRLIYYSQIVNDFQKGDIAEGYSVSREKKESFPLTVTSAQKNPTAFYLCASSRAGSASSPLHFGNGTRLTVT.

This rearrangement joins TRBV2 to TRBJ1-1; TRBD1 might be the D (6 bases). V lost 5 bases, J lost 2 bases, and 9 bases lay in between. Germline lookup yields CDR1 SNHLY and CDR2 FYNNEI. CDR3 length: 13 amino acids. In nucleotides, the CDR3 is TGTGCCAGCAGTCGGGACAAAAACACTGAAGCTTTCTTT. Its translation is CASSRDKNTEAFF.

The V call is TRBV2, the J call TRBJ2-7, with 8 bases lining up with TRBD1. The ends lost 3 bases at V and 2 bases at J; junction bases unmatched: 3. The CDR3 contains 14 residues. CDR1 and CDR2 from the germline V gene are SNHLY and FYNNEI. The CDR3 is CASSEQGATYEQYF. The CDR3 DNA follows: TGTGCCAGCAGTGAGCAGGGGGCGACCTACGAGCAGTACTTC.

This clone showed up just once. The chain carries TRBV5-1 and TRBJ1-2, with D perhaps matching TRBD1 (6 bases). This CDR3 has 14 amino acids. V dropped 5 bases and J dropped 0 bases, with 11 bases sitting between them. Germline-derived CDR1 and CDR2 are SGHRS and YFSETQ. For the CDR3, the DNA is TGCGCCAGCAGACCTAGGACAGCTAACTATGGCTACACCTTC. Encoded protein: CASRPRTANYGYTF.

The CDR3 bases are TGTGCCAGCAGTTTCACGGGGGGCTCCTACAATGAGCAGTTCTTC. Translated, it gives CASSFTGGSYNEQFF. The rearrangement joins TRBV27 to TRBJ2-1, with 7 bases fitting TRBD2. The length of the CDR3 is 15 residues. Trimming cost V 3 bases and J 0 bases; bases outside gene matches: 2. Germline CDR1 MNHEY, CDR2 SMNVEV (reference sequence).

The genes are TRBV18 and TRBJ2-7; 9 bases fit TRBD1. The CDR3 is 15 amino acids. J was trimmed by 3 bases and V by 2 bases; bases with no gene match: 5. Germline lookup yields CDR1 KGHSH and CDR2 LQKENI. CDR3 DNA sequence: TGTGCCAGCTCACCATTAACAGGGGGCTTCTACGAGCAGTACTTC. Amino acids: CASSPLTGGFYEQYF. Drawing the rest from reference TRBV18 and TRBJ2-7, the complete variable domain is NAGVMQNPRHLVRRRGQEARLRCSPMKGHSHVYWYRQLPEEGLKFMVYLQKENIIDESGMPKERFSAEFPKEGPSILRIQQVVRGDSAAYFCASSPLTGGFYEQYFGPGTRLTVT.

This chain uses TRBV6-2 or TRBV6-3 with TRBJ1-6; weak D call: TRBD1 (5 bases). The CDR3 is 16 residues long. Looked up from germline, CDR1 is MNHEY and CDR2 is SVGEGT. V gave up 2 bases and J gave up 0 bases, with 8 bases separating them. The CDR3 bases are TGTGCCAGCAGTTACCGACAGCTCTCCTATAATTCACCCCTCCACTTT. The encoded protein is CASSYRQLSYNSPLHF.

The chain links TRBV7-2 to TRBJ1-1, with D tentatively TRBD1 (6 bases). The CDR3 has 13 amino acids. Germline V gene data show CDR1 as SGHTA and CDR2 as FQGNSA. V was cut by 1 base and J by 10 bases, with 13 bases left in between. CDR3 region: CASSLGGHGGAFF. The CDR3 DNA reads as TGTGCCAGCAGCTTAGGGGGGCATGGGGGAGCTTTCTTT.

The chain carries TRBV5-1 and TRBJ1-1; no reliable D call. This CDR3 contains 16 residues. With 4 bases removed from V and 0 bases from J, the gap between germline ends came to 16 bases. The V gene's germline CDR1 is SGHRS and CDR2 YFSETQ. CDR3 in amino acids: CASSAGGMTMNTEAFF. The CDR3 DNA sequence: TGCGCCAGCAGCGCGGGCGGAATGACCATGAACACTGAAGCTTTCTTT.

This clone was seen a handful of times. The V gene is TRBV13, the J gene TRBJ2-1, with 8 bases identical to TRBD2. Germline CDR1 is PRHDT and CDR2 is FYEKMQ (reference sequence). This CDR3 spans 14 amino acids. J lost 8 bases, V lost 5 bases, and 8 bases had no gene match. CDR3 amino acids: CASSPAGGGDEQFF. DNA for the CDR3: TGTGCCAGCAGCCCGGCGGGGGGAGGGGATGAGCAGTTCTTC.

The chain carries TRBV5-1 and TRBJ2-7, with 10 bases that match TRBD1. CDR1 and CDR2 from the germline V gene are SGHRS and YFSETQ. This CDR3 contains 12 residues. V lost 4 bases, J lost 9 bases, and 4 bases stayed unmatched. Here the CDR3 reads CASSPDRGPQYF. The CDR3 coding sequence is TGCGCCAGCAGCCCAGACAGGGGGCCGCAGTACTTC.

This clone was seen just once. The chain links TRBV27 to TRBJ1-3, with TRBD1 as a possible D gene (6 bases). The germline V gene has CDR1 MNHEY and CDR2 SMNVEV (reference sequence). Trimming took 5 bases from V and 4 from J, leaving 21 bases between them. The CDR3 has 17 residues. CDR3 sequence reads: CASSPKGGGAGGNTIYF. The DNA for the CDR3 is TGTGCCAGCAGTCCAAAAGGGGGGGGCGCCGGGGGAAACACCATATATTTT.

V is TRBV14 and J is TRBJ2-3; a weak D match, TRBD2 (6 bases). Per the germline V gene, CDR1 is SGHDN and CDR2 is FVKESK. This CDR3 contains 17 residues. Trimming took off 1 base at V and 2 bases at J, with 16 bases between the two ends. This chain's CDR3 is CASSQAGRRAYTDTQYF. The CDR3 DNA reads as TGTGCCAGCAGCCAAGCAGGGAGGCGGGCATACACAGATACGCAGTATTTT.

The chain is built from TRBV19 and TRBJ2-2; tentatively, D is TRBD2 (7 bases). Germline lookup yields CDR1 LNHDA and CDR2 SQIVND (reference sequence). With 0 bases removed from V and 2 bases from J, the gap between germline ends came to 13 bases. This CDR3 spans 17 amino acids. This CDR3 is CASSIDLGGGNTGELFF. The CDR3 DNA reads as TGTGCCAGTAGTATAGATCTAGGGGGGGGAAACACCGGGGAGCTGTTTTTT.